This T cell receptor (beta chain) is from a study of T cell responses to AZD1222 COVID-19 vaccine. Study-wide findings and caveats: Spike-specific TCR breadth and depth went up after people got two AZD1222 doses. Vaccine-associated CD4 TCRs spanned spike, dominant at 160-218 and 743-854.

Some clones are missing from TCRdb's copy, which holds only in-frame ones; the method was immunoSEQ multiplex PCR. The data show tens of thousands of clones, with 80% to 90% seen just once and 14% to 15% held by the top ten. This CDR3 has 14 amino acids. Trimming removed 3 bases from V and 1 base from J, with 7 bases in between. The germline V gene encodes CDR1 SGHTS and CDR2 YDEGEE. This clone was found a few times. Its antigen remains unidentified. The clonotype was recovered from an adult in good health. This chain joins TRBV5-8 and TRBJ2-2; D gene uncertain. The sequences come from peripheral blood, collected on day 0 of AZD1222 vaccination. CDR3 DNA: TGTGCCAGCAGCTCCGGACGGAACACCGGGGAGCTGTTTTTT. Residues: CASSSGRNTGELFF.